These T cell receptor beta chains were read from a single sample in a study of CD8 T cells in Susac syndrome. TCRdb redid the calling of the immunoSEQ multiplex PCR reads with MiXCR, one entry per CDR3 protein. The data show around 220,000 distinct CDR3 sequences, with roughly 92% seen just once and around 0.14% held by the top ten. The material sequenced was CD8+ T cells from PBMCs. These receptors all stem from a human donor with multiple sclerosis. Both conserved end residues are part of each CDR3. Fields, in order: J gene, V gene, clone size, D gene, CDR3 DNA, CDR3 protein. The D gene is left open where the match is weak. Some rows mark clone size as missing; the rest say once, few, many or name a class of expanded clone.

J: TRBJ2-1
V: TRBV4-2
size: .
D: .
DNA: TGTGCCAGCAGCCAAGATTACGGAGGCAATGAGCAGTTCTTC
CDR3: CASSQDYGGNEQFF

J: TRBJ2-7
V: TRBV5-1
size: .
D: .
DNA: TGCGCCAGCAGCTTGTGGGGGAACGAGCAGTACTTC
CDR3: CASSLWGNEQYF

J: TRBJ2-2
V: TRBV11-1
size: .
D: .
DNA: TGTGCCAGCAGCCTTGGAGTGAAGGAGCTGTTTTTT
CDR3: CASSLGVKELFF

J: TRBJ1-1
V: TRBV29-1
size: .
D: .
DNA: TGCAGCGTTGGCCTGAACACTGAAGCTTTCTTT
CDR3: CSVGLNTEAFF

J: TRBJ2-1
V: TRBV9
size: once
D: .
DNA: TGTGCCAGCAGCGTAGGGGCCCTCTTGAGTGAGCAGTTCTTC
CDR3: CASSVGALLSEQFF

J: TRBJ2-3
V: TRBV10-3
size: .
D: .
DNA: TGTGCCATCAGTGAGTTCGCTGGGGGCCGCACAGATACGCAGTATTTT
CDR3: CAISEFAGGRTDTQYF

J: TRBJ1-1
V: TRBV7-8
size: .
D: .
DNA: TGTGCCAGCAGCTTATACTGGGGCCACACTGAAGCTTTCTTT
CDR3: CASSLYWGHTEAFF

J: TRBJ2-7
V: TRBV4-3
size: .
D: .
DNA: TGCGCCAGCAGCCAAGATCTGGGCGAGCCCCGGGGGATGTACTTC
CDR3: CASSQDLGEPRGMYF

J: TRBJ2-7
V: TRBV15
size: .
D: .
DNA: TGTGCCACCAGCAGAGATGGTAACCCCGCCGAGCAGTACTTC
CDR3: CATSRDGNPAEQYF

J: TRBJ2-2
V: TRBV2
size: .
D: .
DNA: TGTGCCAGCAGTGCGGGGGGCTTATGGACTAGCACCGGGGAGCTGTTTTTT
CDR3: CASSAGGLWTSTGELFF

J: TRBJ1-1
V: TRBV7-2
size: once
D: .
DNA: TGTGCCAGCAGCCGCCGGGGGAACCCTGAAGCTTTCTTT
CDR3: CASSRRGNPEAFF

J: TRBJ1-1
V: TRBV7-9
size: .
D: .
DNA: TGTGCCAGCAGCTCCTACCGAAACACTGAAGCTTTCTTT
CDR3: CASSSYRNTEAFF

J: TRBJ2-5
V: TRBV20-1
size: .
D: .
DNA: TGCAGTGCTAGTAACCCGCAAGAGACCCAGTACTTC
CDR3: CSASNPQETQYF

J: TRBJ2-2
V: TRBV12-3/TRBV12-4
size: once
D: TRBD1
DNA: TGTGCCAGCAGTCCTCGGGACAGGGGGACCGGGGAGCTGTTTTTT
CDR3: CASSPRDRGTGELFF

J: TRBJ1-1
V: TRBV6-1
size: .
D: .
DNA: TGTGCCAGCAGTGAAATGTTAGGGGACACTGAAGCTTTCTTT
CDR3: CASSEMLGDTEAFF

J: TRBJ2-5
V: TRBV20-1
size: .
D: .
DNA: TGCAGTGCTAGAGATAGGTCTACCCCTCAAGAGACCCAGTACTTC
CDR3: CSARDRSTPQETQYF

J: TRBJ2-7
V: TRBV2
size: .
D: .
DNA: TGTGCCAGCAGTGAAATTAAGGTCCGGATCAGCTCCTACGAGCAGTACTTC
CDR3: CASSEIKVRISSYEQYF

J: TRBJ1-1
V: TRBV20-1
size: .
D: .
DNA: TGCAGTGCTAGAGACCCGGGCACTGAAGCTTTCTTT
CDR3: CSARDPGTEAFF

J: TRBJ1-1
V: TRBV2
size: once
D: .
DNA: TGTGCCAGCCACGGACGGGCCGATACTGAAGCTTTCTTT
CDR3: CASHGRADTEAFF

J: TRBJ2-1
V: TRBV7-9
size: .
D: TRBD2
DNA: TGTGCCAGCAGCCCTCCCGGGGGGACTATCGGCTCCTACAATGAGCAGTTCTTC
CDR3: CASSPPGGTIGSYNEQFF

J: TRBJ2-3
V: TRBV29-1
size: .
D: .
DNA: TGCAGCGTCACCCGACAGGGAGCGGGAGATACGCAGTATTTT
CDR3: CSVTRQGAGDTQYF

J: TRBJ1-4
V: TRBV19
size: .
D: .
DNA: TGTGCCAGTAGCCAGGGGACTTGGATTGATGAAAAACTGTTTTTT
CDR3: CASSQGTWIDEKLFF

J: TRBJ2-1
V: TRBV27
size: .
D: TRBD2
DNA: TGTGCCAGCAGTTTAATAGGGGGACTAGCGGGAAATGAGCAGTTCTTC
CDR3: CASSLIGGLAGNEQFF

J: TRBJ1-5
V: TRBV2
size: .
D: .
DNA: TGTGCCAGCAGTGTGGGTCAGCCCCAGCATTTT
CDR3: CASSVGQPQHF

J: TRBJ1-2
V: TRBV2
size: .
D: .
DNA: TGTGCCAGCAGTGAAGGGGGGATCTGGATGGGGGGCTACACCTTC
CDR3: CASSEGGIWMGGYTF

J: TRBJ2-7
V: TRBV9
size: few
D: TRBD2
DNA: TGTGCCAGCAGCGCTAGCGGGGGTTTCGCCTACGAGCAGTACTTC
CDR3: CASSASGGFAYEQYF

J: TRBJ2-3
V: TRBV7-6
size: .
D: .
DNA: TGTGCCAGCAGCTCCCACGGGGCCGCAGATACGCAGTATTTT
CDR3: CASSSHGAADTQYF

J: TRBJ2-7
V: TRBV7-9
size: .
D: .
DNA: TGTGCCAGCAGCAGGATGGAGGGCCCTTGGGAGCAGTACTTC
CDR3: CASSRMEGPWEQYF

J: TRBJ2-5
V: TRBV5-4
size: .
D: TRBD1
DNA: TGTGCCAGCAGGAACTTAGGACAGGACCAAGAGACCCAGTACTTC
CDR3: CASRNLGQDQETQYF

J: TRBJ2-1
V: TRBV12-3/TRBV12-4
size: .
D: .
DNA: TGTGCCAGCACTTTTGCCTGGATTGAGTATGAGCAGTTCTTC
CDR3: CASTFAWIEYEQFF

J: TRBJ2-1
V: TRBV19
size: .
D: .
DNA: TGTGCCAGTAGTCCCTCCGGGGGCCTATACAATGAGCAGTTCTTC
CDR3: CASSPSGGLYNEQFF

J: TRBJ2-3
V: TRBV9
size: .
D: .
DNA: TGTGCCAGCACCGCGGACTTGAGCACAGATACGCAGTATTTT
CDR3: CASTADLSTDTQYF

J: TRBJ2-1
V: TRBV4-1
size: .
D: .
DNA: TGCGCCAGCAGCCACGGGGCCCTTAATGAGCAGTTCTTC
CDR3: CASSHGALNEQFF

J: TRBJ2-5
V: TRBV6-1
size: .
D: TRBD2
DNA: TGTGCCAGCAGTGAAGGAGCGGGGGGCGGAGAGACCCAGTACTTC
CDR3: CASSEGAGGGETQYF

J: TRBJ2-7
V: TRBV7-8
size: .
D: TRBD1
DNA: TGTGCCAGCAGCTTATTAACCGGGACAGGGGCCCACGAGCAGTACTTC
CDR3: CASSLLTGTGAHEQYF

J: TRBJ1-2
V: TRBV11-1
size: .
D: .
DNA: TGTGCCAGCAGCCCGTACGTTGGGAATGGCTACACCTTC
CDR3: CASSPYVGNGYTF

J: TRBJ2-5
V: TRBV7-9
size: .
D: .
DNA: TGTGCCAGCTCGACGGCTCAAGAGACCCAGTACTTC
CDR3: CASSTAQETQYF

J: TRBJ2-5
V: TRBV4-3
size: .
D: TRBD1
DNA: TGCGCCAGCAGCCAAGCACACAGGGGGGAGACCCAGTACTTC
CDR3: CASSQAHRGETQYF

J: TRBJ2-7
V: TRBV20-1
size: few
D: .
DNA: TGCAGTGCTGCCGGGACAAACTCCTACGAGCAGTACTTC
CDR3: CSAAGTNSYEQYF

J: TRBJ2-5
V: TRBV7-3
size: .
D: .
DNA: TGTGCCAGCAGCTTTATGCCCGGGCAGGCCGCAGAGACCCAGTACTTC
CDR3: CASSFMPGQAAETQYF

J: TRBJ1-2
V: TRBV19
size: .
D: .
DNA: TGTGCCAGTAGTCAAGGGTTCTATGGCTACACCTTC
CDR3: CASSQGFYGYTF